This T cell receptor beta chain was identified in a study of T cell repertoires in cytomegalovirus infection. TCRdb recomputed calls from the reads with MiXCR, one row per CDR3 protein. The repertoire includes 50,000 or so distinct CDR3 sequences, 20% of them detected once, and more than 55% sits in the top ten. The CDR3 consists of 10 residues. V shed 7 bases and J shed 3 bases, with 4 bases lying between them. Per the germline V gene, CDR1 is MNHEY and CDR2 is SVGEGT. With regard to this clonotype: What it binds is unknown.

The TCR comes from a human donor in good health (CMV status not recorded). Some clones in this sample may be carry-over from other donors' samples. This material consisted of CD8+ T cells from cultured PBMCs, taken from culture after CMV antigen stimulation. This rearrangement joins TRBV6-2 or TRBV6-3 to TRBJ2-7; D call uncertain. The CDR3 nucleotides read TGTGCCAGCAAGGACTACGAGCAGTACTTC. The encoded protein is CASKDYEQYF.